This T cell receptor (beta chain) was documented in a study of T cell responses to AZD1222 COVID-19 vaccine. Study in general: Analysis merged second doses at about 4 or about 12 weeks. Study-level results: Baseline seropositivity characterized only a handful of AZD1222 recipients. White British ancestry dominated among donors, who included more females, and clonal diversity was possibly underestimated.

Here immunoSEQ multiplex PCR was the method, and the copy in TCRdb shows in-frame clones only, minus some. The table shows more than 85,000 clones, with 65% to 90% occurring only once. V shed 5 bases and J shed 4 bases, with 9 bases lying between them. The CDR3 is 13 residues long. Germline V CDR1 and CDR2: SGHVS, FQNEAQ. Points on this clone: What it binds is not known.

Sequenced here: peripheral blood, sampled on day 0 of AZD1222 vaccination. This sequence was found in an adult in good health. The genes are TRBV7-8 and TRBJ1-3; no reliable D call. The CDR3 loop reads CASSLYSGNTIYF. The CDR3 DNA sequence: TGTGCCAGCAGCCTATACAGCGGAAACACCATATATTTT.